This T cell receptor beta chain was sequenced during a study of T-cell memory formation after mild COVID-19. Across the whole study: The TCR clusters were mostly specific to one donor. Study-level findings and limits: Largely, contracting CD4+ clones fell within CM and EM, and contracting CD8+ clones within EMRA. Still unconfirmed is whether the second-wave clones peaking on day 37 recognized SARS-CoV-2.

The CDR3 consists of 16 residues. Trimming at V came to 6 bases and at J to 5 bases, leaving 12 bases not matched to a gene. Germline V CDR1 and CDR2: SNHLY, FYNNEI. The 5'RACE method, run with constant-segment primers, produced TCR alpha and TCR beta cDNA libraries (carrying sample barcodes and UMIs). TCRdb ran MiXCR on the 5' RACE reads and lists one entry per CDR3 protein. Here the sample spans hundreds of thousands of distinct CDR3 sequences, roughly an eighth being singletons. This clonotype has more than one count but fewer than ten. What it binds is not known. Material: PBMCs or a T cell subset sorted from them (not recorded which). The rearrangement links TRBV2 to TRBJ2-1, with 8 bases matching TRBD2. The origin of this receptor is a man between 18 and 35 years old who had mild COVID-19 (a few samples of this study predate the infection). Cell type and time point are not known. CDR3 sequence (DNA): TGTGCCAGCAGAGTCACGGGACTAGGGATTAACAATGAGCAGTTCTTC. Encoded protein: CASRVTGLGINNEQFF.